This TCR beta chain came from a study of blood T cell repertoires in COVID-19. The overall study: The United States, Italy and Spain provided the acute and convalescent COVID-19 samples. T cells, B-cell-depleted T cells, or PBMCs provided the cDNA or gDNA that served as material.

In the authors' methods: Quantification of nucleated cells was approximated via reference gene primer amplification. Some clones are missing from TCRdb's copy, which holds only in-frame ones; the method was immunoSEQ multiplex PCR. V and J calls and clone size are given by that table; D and trimming were obtained from the DNA. This table holds approximately 80,000 clones, over 75% found once. The length of the CDR3 is 15 residues. CDR1 LNHDA and CDR2 SQIVND come from the germline V gene (reference sequence). The V segment lost 7 bases and the J segment 3 bases; nucleotides outside the gene matches: 7.

The receptor comes from a human donor in a cohort sampled during active COVID-19. The gene calls are TRBV19 and TRBJ1-2; 11 nucleotides align to TRBD1. Material: peripheral blood. CDR3 residues: CASTRTGGADYGYTF. The CDR3, as DNA: TGTGCCAGTACAAGGACAGGGGGCGCGGACTATGGCTACACCTTC.